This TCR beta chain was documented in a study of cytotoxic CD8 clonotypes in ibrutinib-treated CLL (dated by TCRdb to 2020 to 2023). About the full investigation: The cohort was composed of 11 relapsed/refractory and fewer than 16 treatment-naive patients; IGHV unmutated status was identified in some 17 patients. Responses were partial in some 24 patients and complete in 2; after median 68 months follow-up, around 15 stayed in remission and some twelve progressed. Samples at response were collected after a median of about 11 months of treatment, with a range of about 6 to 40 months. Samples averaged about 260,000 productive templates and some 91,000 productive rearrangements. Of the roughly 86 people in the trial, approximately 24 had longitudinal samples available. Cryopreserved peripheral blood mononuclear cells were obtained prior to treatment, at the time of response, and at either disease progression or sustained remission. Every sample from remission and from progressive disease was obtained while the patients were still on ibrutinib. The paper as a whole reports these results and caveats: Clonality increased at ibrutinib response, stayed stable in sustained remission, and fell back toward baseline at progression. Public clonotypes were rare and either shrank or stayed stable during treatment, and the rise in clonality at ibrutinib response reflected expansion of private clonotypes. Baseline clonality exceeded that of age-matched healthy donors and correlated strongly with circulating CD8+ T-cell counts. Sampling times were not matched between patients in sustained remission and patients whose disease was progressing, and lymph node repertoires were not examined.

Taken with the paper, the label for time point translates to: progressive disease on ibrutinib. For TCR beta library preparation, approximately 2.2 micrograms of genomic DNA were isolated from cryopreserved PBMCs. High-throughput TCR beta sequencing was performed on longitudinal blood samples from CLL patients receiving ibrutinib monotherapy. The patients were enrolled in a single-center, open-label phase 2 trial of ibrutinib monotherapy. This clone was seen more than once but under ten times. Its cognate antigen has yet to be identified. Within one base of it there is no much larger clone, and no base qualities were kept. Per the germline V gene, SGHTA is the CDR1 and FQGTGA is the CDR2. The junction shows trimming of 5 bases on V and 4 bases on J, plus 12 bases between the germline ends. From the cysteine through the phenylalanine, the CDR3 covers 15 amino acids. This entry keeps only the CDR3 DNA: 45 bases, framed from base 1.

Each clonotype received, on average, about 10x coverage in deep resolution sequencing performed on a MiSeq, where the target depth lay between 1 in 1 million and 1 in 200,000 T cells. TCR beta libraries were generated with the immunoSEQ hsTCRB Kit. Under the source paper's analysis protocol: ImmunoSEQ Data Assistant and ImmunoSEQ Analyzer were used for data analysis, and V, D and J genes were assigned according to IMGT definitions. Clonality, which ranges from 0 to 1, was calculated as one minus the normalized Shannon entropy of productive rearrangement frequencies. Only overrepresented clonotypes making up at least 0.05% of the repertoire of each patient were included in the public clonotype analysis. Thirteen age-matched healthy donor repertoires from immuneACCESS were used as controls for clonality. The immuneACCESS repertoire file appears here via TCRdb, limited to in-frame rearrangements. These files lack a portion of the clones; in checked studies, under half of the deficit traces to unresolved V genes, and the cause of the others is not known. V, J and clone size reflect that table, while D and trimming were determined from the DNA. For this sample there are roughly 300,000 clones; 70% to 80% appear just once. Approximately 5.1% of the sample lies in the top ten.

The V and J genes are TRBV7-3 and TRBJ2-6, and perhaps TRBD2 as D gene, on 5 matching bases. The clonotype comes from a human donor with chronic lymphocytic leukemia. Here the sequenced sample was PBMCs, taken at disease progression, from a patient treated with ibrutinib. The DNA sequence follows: TGTGCCAGCAGCCCCCGGGGTGGCGGGGCCAACGTCCTGACTTTC. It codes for CASSPRGGGANVLTF.